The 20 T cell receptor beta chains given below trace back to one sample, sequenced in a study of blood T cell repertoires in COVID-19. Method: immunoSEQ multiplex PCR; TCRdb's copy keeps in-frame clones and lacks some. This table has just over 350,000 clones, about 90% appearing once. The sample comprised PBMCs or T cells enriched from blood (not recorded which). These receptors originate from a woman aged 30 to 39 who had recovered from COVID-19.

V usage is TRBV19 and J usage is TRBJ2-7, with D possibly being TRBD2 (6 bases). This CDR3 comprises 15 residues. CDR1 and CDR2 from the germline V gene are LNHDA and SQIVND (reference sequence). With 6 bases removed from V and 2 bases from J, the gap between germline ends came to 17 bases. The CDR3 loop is CASSSLGTGAYEQYF. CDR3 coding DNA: TGTGCCAGTAGCTCATTAGGGACTGGAGCCTACGAGCAGTACTTC.

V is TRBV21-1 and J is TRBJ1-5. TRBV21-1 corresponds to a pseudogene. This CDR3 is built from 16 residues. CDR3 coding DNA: TGTGCCAGCAGCAAAGAGGGAGAGTATAGCAATCAGCCCCAGCATTTT. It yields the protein CASSKEGEYSNQPQHF.

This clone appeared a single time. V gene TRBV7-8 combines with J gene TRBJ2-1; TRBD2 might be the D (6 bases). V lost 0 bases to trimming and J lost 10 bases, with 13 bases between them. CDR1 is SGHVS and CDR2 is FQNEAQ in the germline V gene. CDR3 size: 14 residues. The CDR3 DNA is TGTGCCAGCAGCTTAGCGGGGGGTGCTATGGAGCAGTTCTTC. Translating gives CASSLAGGAMEQFF.

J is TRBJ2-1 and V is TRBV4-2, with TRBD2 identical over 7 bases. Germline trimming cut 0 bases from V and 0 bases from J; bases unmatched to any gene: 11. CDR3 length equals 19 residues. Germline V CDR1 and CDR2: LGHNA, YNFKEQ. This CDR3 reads CASSQDRRAGDFSYNEQFF. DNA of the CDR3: TGTGCCAGCAGCCAAGATAGACGGGCGGGAGACTTCTCCTACAATGAGCAGTTCTTC.

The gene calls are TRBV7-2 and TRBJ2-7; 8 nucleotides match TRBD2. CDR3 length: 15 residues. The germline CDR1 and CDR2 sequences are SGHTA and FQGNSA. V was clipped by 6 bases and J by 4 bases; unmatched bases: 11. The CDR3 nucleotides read TGTGCCAGCAGTCGACCCGGTAGCGGGGATTACGAGCAGTACTTC. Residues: CASSRPGSGDYEQYF.

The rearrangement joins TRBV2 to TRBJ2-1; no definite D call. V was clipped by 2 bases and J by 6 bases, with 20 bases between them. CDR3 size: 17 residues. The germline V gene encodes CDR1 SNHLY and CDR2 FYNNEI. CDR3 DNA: TGTGCCAGCAGTGAATCCGCCGCCGTTAGCTTCGGCAATGAGCAGTTCTTC. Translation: CASSESAAVSFGNEQFF.

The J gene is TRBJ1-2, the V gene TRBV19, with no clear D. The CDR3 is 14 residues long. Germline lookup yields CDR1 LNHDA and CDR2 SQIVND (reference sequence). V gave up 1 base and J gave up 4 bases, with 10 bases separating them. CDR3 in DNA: TGTGCCAGTAGTATAGGGGCTGAAAGCTATGGCTACACCTTC. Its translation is CASSIGAESYGYTF. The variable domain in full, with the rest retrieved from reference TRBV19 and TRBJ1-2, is DGGITQSPKYLFRKEGQNVTLSCEQNLNHDAMYWYRQDPGQGLRLIYYSQIVNDFQKGDIAEGYSVSREKKESFPLTVTSAQKNPTAFYLCASSIGAESYGYTFGSGTRLTVV.

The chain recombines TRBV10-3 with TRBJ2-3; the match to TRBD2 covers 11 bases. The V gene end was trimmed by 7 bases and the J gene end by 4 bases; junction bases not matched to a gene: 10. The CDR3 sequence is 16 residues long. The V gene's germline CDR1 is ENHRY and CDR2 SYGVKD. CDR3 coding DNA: TGTGCCATCAAAACAACGGGACTAGCGGTCGCAGATACGCAGTATTTT. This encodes CAIKTTGLAVADTQYF.

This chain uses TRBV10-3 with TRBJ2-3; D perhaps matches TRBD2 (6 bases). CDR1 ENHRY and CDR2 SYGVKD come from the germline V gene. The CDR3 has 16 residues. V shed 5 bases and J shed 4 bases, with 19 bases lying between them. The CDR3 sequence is CAISFRLEGGADTQYF. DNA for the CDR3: TGTGCCATCAGTTTCAGACTAGAGGGAGGTGCAGATACGCAGTATTTT.

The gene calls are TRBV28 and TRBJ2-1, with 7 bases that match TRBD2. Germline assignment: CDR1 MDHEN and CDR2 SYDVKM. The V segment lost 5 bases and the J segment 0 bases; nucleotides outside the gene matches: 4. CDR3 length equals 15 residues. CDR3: CASSLASGSYNEQFF. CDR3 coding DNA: TGTGCCAGCAGTCTCGCTAGCGGCTCCTACAATGAGCAGTTCTTC.

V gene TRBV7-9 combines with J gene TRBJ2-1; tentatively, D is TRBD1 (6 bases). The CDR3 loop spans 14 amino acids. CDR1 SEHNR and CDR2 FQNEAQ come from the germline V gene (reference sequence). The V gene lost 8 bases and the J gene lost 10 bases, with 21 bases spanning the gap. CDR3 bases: TGTGCCAGCGGCGTGGCAGGGGCATTCAGCGAGCAGTTCTTC. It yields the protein CASGVAGAFSEQFF.

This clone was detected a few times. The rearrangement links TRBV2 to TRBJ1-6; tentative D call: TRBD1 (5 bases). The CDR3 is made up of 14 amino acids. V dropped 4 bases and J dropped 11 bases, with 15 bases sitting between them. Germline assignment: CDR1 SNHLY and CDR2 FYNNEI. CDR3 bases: TGTGCCAGCAGTGTGTATGCAGGGTGGACACCCCTCCACTTT. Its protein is CASSVYAGWTPLHF.

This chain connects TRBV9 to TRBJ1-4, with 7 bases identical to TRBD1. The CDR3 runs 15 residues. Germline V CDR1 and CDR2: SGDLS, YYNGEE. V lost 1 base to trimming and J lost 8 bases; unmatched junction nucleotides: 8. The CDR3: CASSVSGQKKEKLFF. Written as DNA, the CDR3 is TGTGCCAGCAGCGTATCGGGACAGAAAAAAGAAAAACTGTTTTTT.

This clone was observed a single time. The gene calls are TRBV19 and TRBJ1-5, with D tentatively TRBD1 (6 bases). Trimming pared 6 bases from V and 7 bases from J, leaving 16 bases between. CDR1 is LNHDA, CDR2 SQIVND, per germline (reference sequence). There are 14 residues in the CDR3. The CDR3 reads CASSSGGGGQPQHF. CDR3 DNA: TGTGCCAGTAGCTCCGGCGGGGGCGGACAGCCCCAGCATTTT. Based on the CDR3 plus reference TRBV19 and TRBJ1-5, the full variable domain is DGGITQSPKYLFRKEGQNVTLSCEQNLNHDAMYWYRQDPGQGLRLIYYSQIVNDFQKGDIAEGYSVSREKKESFPLTVTSAQKNPTAFYLCASSSGGGGQPQHFGDGTRLSIL.

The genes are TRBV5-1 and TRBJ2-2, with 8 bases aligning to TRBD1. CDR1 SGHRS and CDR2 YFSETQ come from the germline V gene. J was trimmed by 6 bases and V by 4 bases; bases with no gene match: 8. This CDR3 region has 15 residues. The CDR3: CASSPGTGRPGELFF. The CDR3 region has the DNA TGCGCCAGCAGCCCCGGGACAGGACGTCCCGGGGAGCTGTTTTTT.

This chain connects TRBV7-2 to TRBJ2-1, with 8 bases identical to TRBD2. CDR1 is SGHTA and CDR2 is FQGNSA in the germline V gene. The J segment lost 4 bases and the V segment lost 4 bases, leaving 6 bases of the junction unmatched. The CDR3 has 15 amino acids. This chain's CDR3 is CASSSSGSGYNEQFF. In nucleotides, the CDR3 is TGTGCCAGCAGCTCAAGCGGGAGTGGGTACAATGAGCAGTTCTTC.

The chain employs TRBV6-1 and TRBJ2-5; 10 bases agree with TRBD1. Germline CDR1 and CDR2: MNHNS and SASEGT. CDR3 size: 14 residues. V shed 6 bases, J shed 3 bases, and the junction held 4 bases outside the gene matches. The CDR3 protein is CASRRTGGEETQYF. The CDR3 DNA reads TGTGCCAGCAGGAGGACAGGGGGGGAAGAGACCCAGTACTTC.

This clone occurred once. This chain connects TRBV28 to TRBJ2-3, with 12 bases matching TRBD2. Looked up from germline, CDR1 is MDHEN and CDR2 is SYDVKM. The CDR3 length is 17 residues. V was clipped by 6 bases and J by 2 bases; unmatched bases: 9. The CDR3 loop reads CASSHGLAGLFTDTQYF. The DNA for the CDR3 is TGTGCCAGCAGCCATGGACTAGCGGGGCTGTTCACAGATACGCAGTATTTT.

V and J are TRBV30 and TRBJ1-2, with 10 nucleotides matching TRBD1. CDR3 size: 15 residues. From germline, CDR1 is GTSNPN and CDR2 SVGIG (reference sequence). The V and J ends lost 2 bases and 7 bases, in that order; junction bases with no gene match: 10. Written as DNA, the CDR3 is TGTGCCTGGAGTCTGGGGACAGGGGACAGCTTTGGCTACACCTTC. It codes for CAWSLGTGDSFGYTF.

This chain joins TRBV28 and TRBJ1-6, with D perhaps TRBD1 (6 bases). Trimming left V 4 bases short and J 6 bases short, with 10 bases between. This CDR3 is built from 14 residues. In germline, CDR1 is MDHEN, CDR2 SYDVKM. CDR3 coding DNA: TGTGCCAGCAGTTCCGGGACAAGTAATTCACCCCTCCACTTT. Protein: CASSSGTSNSPLHF.